This TCR beta chain was sequenced during a study of CD8+CD57+ T cells in acquired aplastic anemia. Study information: DNA from sorted CD4+ and CD8+ cells averaged around 3.2 ug.

TCR beta VDJ and CDR3 were profiled, and genomic DNA was the template. One entry per CDR3 protein, called by TCRdb with MiXCR from the reads. The repertoire has tens of thousands of distinct CDR3 sequences, roughly three quarters of them found once; the top ten carry approximately 24%. Material for sequencing was sorted CD4+, CD8+, or CD8+CD57+ T cells (not recorded which) from PBMCs. This clonotype was sampled from a human donor in good health, serving as a control.

DNA of the CDR3: TGCAGTGCTAGAGATCAGGCCAGGTTGAACACTGAAGCTTTCTTT. As protein: CSARDQARLNTEAFF. This chain joins TRBV20-1 and TRBJ1-1, with D unclear. The V end was cut by 0 bases, the J end by 0 bases, with 11 bases between. This CDR3 spans 15 amino acids. Germline CDR1 reads DFQATT; CDR2 reads SNEGSKA (reference sequence).